This is a list of T cell receptor beta chains from one sample in a study of blood T cell repertoires in COVID-19. Generated by immunoSEQ multiplex PCR, the TCRdb table keeps only in-frame clones and is missing some. Altogether about 150,000 clones are present, around nine tenths being singletons, with the ten largest covering less than 3%. The sample taken for sequencing was peripheral blood. Source of these receptors: a woman older than 75 with COVID-19, enrolled during active disease. Each CDR3 is given with its conserved first and last residue. Clone size is given for some rows only: seen once, a few or many times, or a class if the clone is expanded.

size: .; J: TRBJ1-2; V: TRBV28; CDR3: CASSSLGWDRGERNYGYTF
size: .; J: TRBJ2-1; V: TRBV20-1; CDR3: CSASYHNEQFF
size: .; J: TRBJ1-2; V: TRBV6-6; CDR3: CASSLDRVDGYTF
size: once; J: TRBJ2-7; V: TRBV29-1; CDR3: CSASRGVLREQYF
size: .; J: TRBJ2-7; V: TRBV9; CDR3: CASSVEAEAWGYEQYF
size: .; J: TRBJ2-5; V: TRBV9; CDR3: CASSSGLAGETQYF
size: .; J: TRBJ2-7; V: TRBV3-1/TRBV3-2; CDR3: CASSQGQAEGYEQYF
size: few; J: TRBJ1-1; V: TRBV21-1; CDR3: CASSTGTGLNTEAFF
size: .; J: TRBJ2-5; V: TRBV3-1/TRBV3-2; CDR3: CASSHPGGLGETQYF
size: .; J: TRBJ1-1; V: TRBV14; CDR3: CASSRQATKAFF
size: .; J: TRBJ1-5; V: TRBV4-1; CDR3: CASSQDVAGAHQPQHF
size: .; J: TRBJ1-3; V: TRBV6-1; CDR3: CASSEAPGLNSGNTIYF
size: .; J: TRBJ2-5; V: TRBV11-3; CDR3: CASSPGTRDKVETQYF
size: .; J: TRBJ1-1; V: TRBV4-1; CDR3: CASSQGSTGEAFF
size: .; J: TRBJ2-2; V: TRBV2; CDR3: CASSGEITGELFF
size: .; J: TRBJ2-6; V: TRBV4-2; CDR3: CASSHPGGAGANVLTF
size: .; J: TRBJ2-1; V: TRBV14; CDR3: CASSQEIGQGANEQFF
size: once; J: TRBJ1-2; V: TRBV13; CDR3: CASSLFPGGNGYTF
size: .; J: TRBJ2-7; V: TRBV6-5; CDR3: CASRGTGGYEQYF
size: .; J: TRBJ1-4; V: TRBV4-3; CDR3: CASSRQGRVEEKLFF
size: .; J: TRBJ1-2; V: TRBV28; CDR3: CASSRQVTDYGYTF
size: .; J: TRBJ2-2; V: TRBV18; CDR3: CASSPEGLAPGSAGELFF
size: .; J: TRBJ2-7; V: TRBV24-1; CDR3: CATAPGQGYEQYF
size: once; J: TRBJ1-6; V: TRBV10-3; CDR3: CAIRTGPNNSPLHF
size: few; J: TRBJ2-7; V: TRBV5-4; CDR3: CASSPGGAGASYEQYF
size: once; J: TRBJ2-7; V: TRBV4-3; CDR3: CASSQETGLSEQYF
size: .; J: TRBJ1-4; V: TRBV7-9; CDR3: CASSAGTGVTNEKLFF
size: .; J: TRBJ1-2; V: TRBV2; CDR3: CASSGRGAYGYTF
size: .; J: TRBJ1-2; V: TRBV7-2; CDR3: CAIGSGTAVGYTF